This is a list of T cell receptor beta chains from one sample in a study of T cells in localized non-small cell lung cancer. Sequencing used immunoSEQ multiplex PCR; TCRdb keeps in-frame clones, though not all of them. The data hold about 5,000 clones, with under 30% observed a single time. Specimen: lung tumor tissue, collected before any cancer treatment. The receptors here all came from a man between 40 and 70 years old with stage II lung adenocarcinoma. Each CDR3 is given with its conserved first and last residue. The D gene is left open where the match is weak. Where a row states a size, it is once, few, many or the class of an expanded clone; other rows omit it.

NA	TRBJ2-3	TRBV12-5	NA	TGTGCTAGTGCACTCGGAGTTCTCCGGGATACGCAGTATTTT	CASALGVLRDTQYF
few	TRBJ2-3	TRBV7-7	NA	TGTGCCAGCAGCTTAGACTACGGCACAGATACGCAGTATTTT	CASSLDYGTDTQYF
few	TRBJ2-5	TRBV6-8	NA	TGTGCCACGGAGCCGGGGCTTGGGGAGACCCAGTACTTC	CATEPGLGETQYF
NA	TRBJ1-1	TRBV29-1	NA	TGCAGCGTTCGGGGGGCGCGGACTGAAGCTTTCTTT	CSVRGARTEAFF
once	TRBJ1-5	TRBV15	NA	TGTGCCACCAGGGGTTCCGGAGGGATTCAGCCCCAGCATTTT	CATRGSGGIQPQHF
NA	TRBJ1-2	TRBV6-8	TRBD1	TGTGCCAGCAGTGACCCCGGGACAGGGGGCGGCTACACCTTC	CASSDPGTGGGYTF
NA	TRBJ1-5	TRBV28	NA	TGTGCCAGCAGTTCCCGTAGGGTAGTGGGTCAGCCCCAGCATTTT	CASSSRRVVGQPQHF
few	TRBJ1-2	TRBV6-8	TRBD1	TGTGCCAGCAGTCTTTTTCGGAAGGACAGGTCGTATGGCTACACCTTC	CASSLFRKDRSYGYTF
few	TRBJ1-5	TRBV30	TRBD1	TGTGCCTGGAGTGCCGGGACAGGGAGGATTCAGCCCCAGCATTTT	CAWSAGTGRIQPQHF
few	TRBJ1-5	TRBV28	TRBD1	TGTGCCAGCAGTTTACCCTGGACAGGATCTCAGCCCCAGCATTTT	CASSLPWTGSQPQHF
NA	TRBJ1-3	TRBV9	NA	TGTGCCAGCAGCGTAGAGAGCTCATTAGGGAACACCATATATTTT	CASSVESSLGNTIYF
few	TRBJ1-2	TRBV11-3	TRBD1	TGTGCCAGCAGCGAAGACAGGGGGCGGATCCATGGCTACACCTTC	CASSEDRGRIHGYTF
NA	TRBJ2-6	TRBV11-3	NA	TGTGCCAGCAGCCCCCGGGTGTTGGGCTCTGGGGCCAACGTCCTGACTTTC	CASSPRVLGSGANVLTF